The 25 T cell receptor beta chains reported below all come from one sample, sequenced in a study of cytomegalovirus exposure and HLA in healthy donors. 13 Jbeta primers and 60 Vbeta primers were used for the PCR. Clones were sequenced by immunoSEQ multiplex PCR, and TCRdb holds only the in-frame ones, with some missing. Of 150,000 to 200,000 clones listed, roughly 85% are singletons. The sample was PBMCs. The receptor set was obtained from a woman in her forties or fifties in good health and CMV-seropositive.

This clone was counted only a few times. J is TRBJ1-3 and V is TRBV5-1; 8 bases line up with TRBD1. Germline CDR1 reads SGHRS; CDR2 reads YFSETQ. J was trimmed by 0 bases and V by 4 bases; bases with no gene match: 3. The CDR3 loop spans 15 amino acids. The CDR3 is CASSRDRTSGNTIYF. CDR3 nucleotides: TGCGCCAGCAGCAGGGACAGGACCTCTGGAAACACCATATATTTT.

This clone appeared once. This chain connects TRBV6-1 to TRBJ2-7; D may be TRBD1 (6 bases). In germline, CDR1 is MNHNS, CDR2 SASEGT. V was pared by 0 bases and J by 4 bases, with 10 bases between. This CDR3 spans 14 amino acids. CDR3 DNA: TGTGCCAGCAGTGAAGCCGTGAGGGGGTACGAGCAGTACTTC. Protein product: CASSEAVRGYEQYF.

V is TRBV2 and J is TRBJ1-1, with 8 positions matching TRBD1. After removal of 4 bases from V and 4 bases from J, the junction contained 8 bases not matched to a gene. The CDR3 has 15 residues. CDR1 SNHLY and CDR2 FYNNEI come from the germline V gene. CDR3 nucleotides: TGTGCCAGCAGTGGAGGACAGGGCAGGGGCACTGAAGCTTTCTTT. This sequence encodes CASSGGQGRGTEAFF.

This chain connects TRBV7-9 to TRBJ1-1, with TRBD1 matching 8 bases. V was clipped by 3 bases and J by 3 bases; unmatched bases: 3. The CDR3 covers 14 residues. CDR1 is SEHNR and CDR2 is FQNEAQ in the germline V gene (reference sequence). The CDR3 spells CASSFRGQDTEAFF. The CDR3 DNA reads TGTGCCAGCAGCTTCAGGGGGCAGGACACTGAAGCTTTCTTT.

In DNA form, the CDR3 reads TGCGCCAGCAGCCCGGGACAGGCAGAGACCCAGTACTTC. Translated, it gives CASSPGQAETQYF. V is TRBV5-1 and J is TRBJ2-5; 8 nucleotides agree with TRBD1. Trimming cost V 4 bases and J 4 bases; bases outside gene matches: 3. The CDR3 spans 13 residues. Germline lookup yields CDR1 SGHRS and CDR2 YFSETQ.

The chain links TRBV18 to TRBJ2-1; 7 nucleotides line up with TRBD2. The germline V gene encodes CDR1 KGHSH and CDR2 LQKENI. After removal of 2 bases from V and 10 bases from J, the junction contained 5 bases not matched to a gene. The CDR3 totals 13 residues. The CDR3 region has the DNA TGTGCCAGCTCACCAGGGGGGGTTGGCGAGCAGTTCTTC. Translating it yields CASSPGGVGEQFF. Using reference TRBV18 and TRBJ2-1 for the parts outside the CDR3, the full variable domain is NAGVMQNPRHLVRRRGQEARLRCSPMKGHSHVYWYRQLPEEGLKFMVYLQKENIIDESGMPKERFSAEFPKEGPSILRIQQVVRGDSAAYFCASSPGGVGEQFFGPGTRLTVL.

The J gene is TRBJ1-6, the V gene TRBV7-2; 7 positions match TRBD1. V lost 6 bases and J lost 0; bases outside the gene matches: 5. The CDR3 contains 16 residues. Germline lookup yields CDR1 SGHTA and CDR2 FQGNSA. CDR3 sequence reads: CASRLQGSSYNSPLHF. The DNA of the CDR3 is TGTGCCAGCAGACTACAGGGGAGCTCCTATAATTCACCCCTCCACTTT. The full variable domain, rest sourced from reference TRBV7-2 and TRBJ1-6, is GAGVSQSPSNKVTEKGKDVELRCDPISGHTALYWYRQSLGQGLEFLIYFQGNSAPDKSGLPSDRFSAERTGGSVSTLTIQRTQQEDSAVYLCASRLQGSSYNSPLHFGNGTRLTVT.

The gene calls are TRBV28 and TRBJ1-3; possibly TRBD1 for D (6 bases). The length of the CDR3 is 14 residues. Germline CDR1 reads MDHEN; CDR2 reads SYDVKM. Trimming removed 4 bases at V and 6 bases at J, with 13 bases between. This chain's CDR3 is CASSSGASQNTIYF. The CDR3 bases are TGTGCCAGCAGTTCAGGGGCAAGTCAAAACACCATATATTTT. Based on the CDR3 plus reference TRBV28 and TRBJ1-3, the full variable domain is DVKVTQSSRYLVKRTGEKVFLECVQDMDHENMFWYRQDPGLGLRLIYFSYDVKMKEKGDIPEGYSVSREKKERFSLILESASTNQTSMYLCASSSGASQNTIYFGEGSWLTVV.

V usage is TRBV29-1 and J usage is TRBJ1-5, with TRBD1 identical over 7 bases. The CDR3 is 14 amino acids. Trimming at V came to 5 bases and at J to 0 bases, leaving 4 bases not matched to a gene. Germline CDR1 SQVTM, CDR2 ANQGSEA. CDR3 in amino acids: CSVWTGYSNQPQHF. The CDR3 bases are TGCAGCGTTTGGACAGGATATAGCAATCAGCCCCAGCATTTT.

Notes on this clone: This sample also contains other DNA sequences that code for the same CDR3. The V call is TRBV7-6, the J call TRBJ2-7, with 13 bases lining up with TRBD2. The germline V gene has CDR1 SGHVS and CDR2 FNYEAQ. This CDR3 region has 15 residues. V shed 6 bases and J 4 bases; nucleotides not matched to a gene: 6. CDR3 in amino acids: CASSQTSGGPYEQYF. In DNA form, the CDR3 reads TGTGCCAGCAGTCAGACTAGCGGGGGGCCTTACGAGCAGTACTTC.

V usage is TRBV28 and J usage is TRBJ2-2, with 8 bases fitting TRBD1. J was trimmed by 4 bases and V by 5 bases; bases with no gene match: 6. CDR1 is MDHEN and CDR2 is SYDVKM in the germline V gene. The CDR3 contains 15 residues. CDR3 in DNA: TGTGCCAGCAGTCTGACAGGGGCGGGCACCGGGGAGCTGTTTTTT. It yields the protein CASSLTGAGTGELFF. Full variable domain (missing parts from reference TRBV28 and TRBJ2-2): DVKVTQSSRYLVKRTGEKVFLECVQDMDHENMFWYRQDPGLGLRLIYFSYDVKMKEKGDIPEGYSVSREKKERFSLILESASTNQTSMYLCASSLTGAGTGELFFGEGSRLTVL.

V and J are TRBV7-9 and TRBJ1-1; D unresolved. The CDR3 is 11 residues long. The germline V gene encodes CDR1 SEHNR and CDR2 FQNEAQ (reference sequence). V dropped 6 bases and J dropped 2 bases, with 4 bases sitting between them. As DNA, the CDR3 is TGTGCCAGCAGAAGCAACACTGAAGCTTTCTTT. It is translated as CASRSNTEAFF.

This chain joins TRBV28 and TRBJ1-2, with 7 bases that match TRBD1. Germline CDR1 and CDR2: MDHEN and SYDVKM. The CDR3 loop spans 13 amino acids. Trimming cost V 4 bases and J 5 bases; bases outside gene matches: 4. As DNA, the CDR3 is TGTGCCAGCAGTTCCCTACAGGGGTATGGCTACACCTTC. Translation: CASSSLQGYGYTF.

V is TRBV9 and J is TRBJ1-2; TRBD1 matches 9 bases. This CDR3 comprises 12 residues. Germline loops: CDR1 SGDLS, CDR2 YYNGEE. The junction had 3 bases not matched to a gene; V was cut back by 7 bases and J by 5 bases. This chain's CDR3 is CASRDREYGYTF. Written as DNA, the CDR3 is TGTGCCAGCCGGGACAGGGAATATGGCTACACCTTC.

The CDR3 bases are TGTGCCACTCTCTCAAAGGCGGGGGCGGGATACAATGAGCAGTTCTTC. Its protein product is CATLSKAGAGYNEQFF. The chain links TRBV11-2 to TRBJ2-1; possibly TRBD2 for D (7 bases). Germline V gene sequence: CDR1 SGHAT, CDR2 FQNNGV. CDR3 length: 16 amino acids. V was pared by 10 bases and J by 4 bases, with 23 bases between.

The gene calls are TRBV19 and TRBJ1-2; 7 nucleotides align to TRBD1. Unmatched junction bases numbered 10, after V lost 5 bases and J lost 7 bases. The CDR3 length is 14 residues. Looked up from germline, CDR1 is LNHDA and CDR2 is SQIVND (reference sequence). CDR3: CASSLRGREGGYTF. The CDR3 DNA follows: TGTGCCAGTAGTCTGAGGGGGCGCGAGGGTGGCTACACCTTC.

This chain joins TRBV6-5 and TRBJ1-2, with a tentative D call TRBD1 (6 bases). Trimming stripped 1 base from V and 8 bases from J, with 8 bases between. This CDR3 region has 12 residues. Germline V gene lookup returns CDR1 MNHEY and CDR2 SVGAGI. The CDR3 spells CASSYWQGGYTF. The CDR3 DNA sequence: TGTGCCAGCAGTTACTGGCAGGGGGGCTACACCTTC.

The CDR3, as DNA: TGTGCCAGCAGAGTCAGGTTCGGCTACACCTTC. It yields the protein CASRVRFGYTF. The chain recombines TRBV6-6 with TRBJ1-2; D unclear. V dropped 6 bases and J dropped 8 bases, with 10 bases sitting between them. The germline gives CDR1 MNHNY, CDR2 SVGAGI (reference sequence). The CDR3 covers 11 residues.

The chain couples TRBV15 to TRBJ1-4, with 7 bases that match TRBD1. V lost 3 bases to trimming and J lost 8 bases; unmatched junction nucleotides: 12. This CDR3 is 16 amino acids long. CDR1 is LNHNV and CDR2 is YYDKDF in the germline V gene (reference sequence). DNA for the CDR3: TGTGCCACCAGCAGGCCAGCCGGGACAGAGAGGGAAAAACTGTTTTTT. Translation: CATSRPAGTEREKLFF.

The V and J genes are TRBV6-1 and TRBJ1-4; no clear D. With 4 bases removed from V and 6 bases from J, the gap between germline ends came to 21 bases. Germline lookup yields CDR1 MNHNS and CDR2 SASEGT. The CDR3 totals 17 residues. The CDR3 loop reads CASSASSSRVRDEKLFF. CDR3 DNA: TGTGCCAGCAGTGCTTCTTCTTCGCGGGTTAGAGATGAAAAACTGTTTTTT.

The chain is built from TRBV27 and TRBJ2-1; no firm D call. The CDR3 is 18 amino acids. The V gene's germline CDR1 is MNHEY and CDR2 SMNVEV (reference sequence). V was trimmed by 3 bases and J by 0 bases, leaving 18 bases between them. As DNA, the CDR3 is TGTGCCAGCAGTTTCGGCTCTGCAGGATACTTCTCCTACAATGAGCAGTTCTTC. Its protein is CASSFGSAGYFSYNEQFF.

V and J are TRBV30 and TRBJ1-1, with no clear D. This CDR3 has 12 amino acids. V shed 0 bases and J shed 5 bases, with 7 bases lying between them. The germline CDR1 and CDR2 sequences are GTSNPN and SVGIG (reference sequence). The DNA of the CDR3 is TGTGCCTGGAGTGTACTGTGTACTGAAGCTTTCTTT. Translating gives CAWSVLCTEAFF.

The DNA of the CDR3 is TGTGCCAGCAGCCCGCGAAACAGGGGCGAGCAGTACTTC. Protein sequence: CASSPRNRGEQYF. The chain combines TRBV7-6 with TRBJ2-7, with TRBD1 matching 7 bases. Germline trimming cut 5 bases from V and 6 bases from J; bases unmatched to any gene: 7. The CDR3 loop spans 13 amino acids. CDR1 and CDR2 from the germline V gene are SGHVS and FNYEAQ.

This clone was picked up a small number of times. V and J are TRBV6-5 and TRBJ2-7; D possibly corresponds to TRBD1 (5 bases). Germline values: CDR1 MNHEY, CDR2 SVGAGI. Trimming removed 5 bases at V and 4 bases at J, with 15 bases between. This CDR3 has 14 residues. The CDR3 nucleotides read TGTGCCAGCAGTCCATCCCAGGGAAGATACGAGCAGTACTTC. Translation gives CASSPSQGRYEQYF.

The chain joins TRBV5-1 to TRBJ2-2; D is possibly TRBD1 (6 bases). The CDR3 length is 16 residues. V shed 5 bases and J shed 3 bases, with 17 bases lying between them. CDR1 and CDR2 (germline): SGHRS, YFSETQ. This chain's CDR3 is CASRPTGRMDTGELFF. The CDR3 bases are TGCGCCAGCAGGCCAACAGGGCGGATGGACACCGGGGAGCTGTTTTTT.